These T cell receptor beta chains were read from a single sample in a study of T cells in Graves' hyperthyroidism and ophthalmopathy. TCRdb independently ran MiXCR on the multiplex PCR reads; one entry per CDR3 protein. The sample contains a few hundred thousand distinct CDR3 sequences, approximately 15% of which appear only once. Sample: blood. All receptors derive from a woman aged 25-40 years with Graves' hyperthyroidism. Each CDR3 is given with its conserved first and last residue. A D gene is named only where the DNA matches it firmly. Clone size, where shown, is once, few, many, or a class for clones that have expanded.

D gene | clone size | J gene | V gene | CDR3 protein | CDR3 DNA
. | many | TRBJ1-5 | TRBV30 | CAWSSGTRRNQPQHF | TGTGCCTGGAGTTCCGGGACACGTCGGAATCAGCCCCAGCATTTT
. | few | TRBJ2-5 | TRBV7-9 | CASSLEGKEGQETQYF | TGTGCCAGCAGCTTAGAGGGAAAGGAGGGACAAGAGACCCAGTACTTC
. | few | TRBJ1-6 | TRBV7-2 | CASSPEASGNSPLHF | TGTGCCAGCAGCCCCGAGGCATCGGGCAATTCACCCCTCCACTTT
TRBD1 | many | TRBJ1-2 | TRBV12-3/TRBV12-4 | CASSSRVPDRERYGYTF | TGTGCCAGCAGTTCCCGGGTCCCGGACAGGGAGAGATATGGCTACACCTTC
. | many | TRBJ2-7 | TRBV7-9 | CASSPPTTVSSYEQYF | TGTGCCAGCAGCCCTCCTACTACCGTCAGCTCCTACGAGCAGTACTTC
TRBD1 | . | TRBJ2-5 | TRBV20-1 | CSADGQGASMETQYF | TGCAGTGCTGACGGACAGGGGGCGAGCATGGAGACCCAGTACTTC
. | many | TRBJ1-2 | TRBV3-1 | CASSPSGYGYTF | TGTGCCAGCAGCCCATCCGGATATGGCTACACCTTC
. | many | TRBJ2-2 | TRBV11-2 | CASSLRQGLNTGELFF | TGTGCCAGCAGCTTAAGGCAGGGTTTGAACACCGGGGAGCTGTTTTTT
TRBD1 | . | TRBJ1-1 | TRBV10-3 | CATGTVVNTEAFF | TGTGCCACCGGGACAGTAGTGAACACTGAAGCTTTCTTT
. | . | TRBJ1-4 | TRBV6-1 | CASARGVNEKLFF | TGTGCCAGCGCAAGGGGGGTAAATGAAAAACTGTTTTTT
TRBD1 | many | TRBJ2-2 | TRBV6-6 | CASSYSRDRANTGELFF | TGTGCCAGCAGTTACTCCCGGGACAGGGCAAACACCGGGGAGCTGTTTTTT
. | . | TRBJ2-5 | TRBV7-2 | CASSRGGGETQYF | TGTGCCAGCAGCCGCGGAGGAGGGGAGACCCAGTACTTC
TRBD2 | . | TRBJ2-7 | TRBV7-9 | CVSSFPLAGVDYEQYF | TGTGTCAGCAGCTTCCCTCTCGCGGGAGTAGACTACGAGCAGTACTTC
. | many | TRBJ1-5 | TRBV20-1 | CSVTNSNQPQHF | TGCAGTGTTACGAATAGCAATCAGCCCCAGCATTTT
TRBD1 | . | TRBJ2-3 | TRBV10-3 | CAITDRVSGTDTQYF | TGTGCCATCACGGACAGGGTAAGCGGCACAGATACGCAGTATTTT
. | few | TRBJ2-7 | TRBV6-1 | CASGSRQDTYEQYF | TGTGCCAGTGGATCAAGACAGGACACCTACGAGCAGTACTTC
. | . | TRBJ1-5 | TRBV3-1 | CASSQDNRSPGDNQPQHF | TGTGCCAGCAGCCAAGATAATAGGAGCCCAGGGGACAATCAGCCCCAGCATTTT